A single sample gave rise to the 27 T cell receptor beta chains below, sequenced in a study of cytomegalovirus exposure and HLA in healthy donors. Some clones are missing from TCRdb's copy, which holds only in-frame ones; the method was immunoSEQ multiplex PCR. In the table there are about 160,000 clones, approximately 86% of which are singletons. Sequencing used PBMCs. The receptors here all came from a woman aged 18-29 years in good health and CMV-seronegative.

A few counts support this clone. The V and J genes are TRBV27 and TRBJ1-2, with D hard to call. The CDR3 sequence is 13 residues long. Germline V lookup: CDR1 MNHEY, CDR2 SMNVEV (reference sequence). V dropped 0 bases and J dropped 8 bases, with 10 bases sitting between them. The CDR3 protein is CASSLSVARGYTF. Here the CDR3 DNA reads TGTGCCAGCAGTTTATCCGTTGCCAGAGGCTACACCTTC.

DNA of the CDR3: TGTGCCAGCTCCCCTGAACAGGGGACGGGCGGCTACACCTTC. This translates into CASSPEQGTGGYTF. J is TRBJ1-2 and V is TRBV18; 7 bases fit TRBD1. The CDR3 spans 14 residues. Germline CDR1 reads KGHSH; CDR2 reads LQKENI. The V gene end was trimmed by 6 bases and the J gene end by 8 bases; junction bases not matched to a gene: 12.

The chain combines TRBV4-1 with TRBJ2-1; no reliable D call. Germline V gene sequence: CDR1 MGHRA, CDR2 YSYEKL. The germline V and J ends were trimmed by 8 bases and 5 bases, with 19 bases remaining between them. CDR3 size: 15 residues. The DNA of the CDR3 is TGCGCCAGCGGCTTTCCGCGGAGAAGAGACAATGAGCAGTTCTTC. Translating it yields CASGFPRRRDNEQFF.

The V call is TRBV7-8, the J call TRBJ1-1; D not resolved. CDR3 length: 15 amino acids. Germline V gene sequence: CDR1 SGHVS, CDR2 FQNEAQ. V dropped 5 bases and J dropped 2 bases, with 15 bases sitting between them. Here the CDR3 DNA reads TGTGCCAGCAGCCCCGTGAAGAGATACAACACTGAAGCTTTCTTT. It specifies CASSPVKRYNTEAFF.

The chain couples TRBV2 to TRBJ2-5, with 9 bases matching TRBD1. Germline assignment: CDR1 SNHLY and CDR2 FYNNEI. With V trimmed by 8 bases and J by 0 bases, 19 bases remained unmatched. The CDR3 covers 19 residues. The CDR3 DNA is TGTGCCAGCCGCGTCCTTGCGGGACAGGGTATGACGTACCAAGAGACCCAGTACTTC. Amino acids: CASRVLAGQGMTYQETQYF.

The V call is TRBV15, the J call TRBJ2-3; D possibly corresponds to TRBD2 (5 bases). The CDR3 sequence is 15 residues long. V lost 1 base and J lost 0, with 8 bases in between. Germline CDR1 reads LNHNV; CDR2 reads YYDKDF (reference sequence). In nucleotides, the CDR3 is TGTGCCACCAGCAGAGGAGGGTCTAGCACAGATACGCAGTATTTT. This gives the protein CATSRGGSSTDTQYF.

The chain employs TRBV27 and TRBJ2-6; D gene unclear. Germline V gene data show CDR1 as MNHEY and CDR2 as SMNVEV (reference sequence). This CDR3 is built from 18 residues. Deletions cut 1 base from V and 4 bases from J, with 17 bases between. CDR3 residues: CASSLWSSGAGGANVLTF. CDR3 DNA: TGTGCCAGCAGTTTATGGTCGTCAGGCGCTGGAGGGGCCAACGTCCTGACTTTC.

With regard to this clone: One junction end does not reproduce the germline sequence, and a read error may be involved. The CDR3 coding sequence is TGTGCCAGTAGTATAGATTTGAACTCTGAAGCTTTCTTT. It specifies CASSIDLNSEAFF. The chain has TRBV19 and TRBJ1-1, with no clear D. The CDR3 totals 13 residues. Germline assignment: CDR1 LNHDA and CDR2 SQIVND (reference sequence).

V and J are TRBV28 and TRBJ1-6; 7 bases are shared with TRBD1. With V trimmed by 3 bases and J by 9 bases, 11 bases remained unmatched. This CDR3 contains 16 residues. CDR1 is MDHEN, CDR2 SYDVKM, per germline. The CDR3 nucleotides read TGTGCCAGCAGTTTCCAAAGACAGGGCAGAGCTTCACCCCTCCACTTT. Translation gives CASSFQRQGRASPLHF.

V usage is TRBV7-2 and J usage is TRBJ2-7, with a possible D match to TRBD1 (6 bases). CDR3 size: 15 residues. In germline, CDR1 is SGHTA, CDR2 FQGNSA. Trimming pared 5 bases from V and 0 bases from J, leaving 14 bases between. CDR3 nucleotide sequence: TGTGCCAGCAGCCCGACAGGCCTCTTCTCCTACGAGCAGTACTTC. Translated, it gives CASSPTGLFSYEQYF.

This clone was picked up a small number of times. This rearrangement joins TRBV7-3 to TRBJ1-2; TRBD1 agrees at 10 bases. V lost 2 bases to trimming and J lost 8 bases; unmatched junction nucleotides: 5. The CDR3 is 14 amino acids. Germline CDR1 reads SGHTA; CDR2 reads FQGTGA. The DNA of the CDR3 is TGTGCCAGCAGCTTATCGGGGACAGGGGAAGGCTACACCTTC. Its translation: CASSLSGTGEGYTF.

The chain employs TRBV29-1 and TRBJ2-3; D not certain. V was shortened by 4 bases and J by 0 bases, with 8 bases between the two germline ends. The CDR3 consists of 13 residues. Per germline, CDR1 SQVTM and CDR2 ANQGSEA. This CDR3 reads CSVVLTSTDTQYF. CDR3 nucleotides: TGCAGCGTTGTATTAACAAGCACAGATACGCAGTATTTT.

The chain has TRBV5-1 and TRBJ1-1; weak D call: TRBD1 (5 bases). Germline V lookup: CDR1 SGHRS, CDR2 YFSETQ. The V gene lost 1 base and the J gene lost 4 bases, with 14 bases spanning the gap. The CDR3 sequence is 15 residues long. The CDR3 region is CASSLMGGSGTEAFF. Written as DNA, the CDR3 is TGCGCCAGCAGCTTGATGGGGGGAAGTGGCACTGAAGCTTTCTTT.

In its sample, this clone was seen many times. V and J are TRBV12-2 and TRBJ2-3; the table's D call of TRBD2 was not tested on the DNA. TRBV12-2 is assigned pseudogene status. CDR3 length: 15 residues. As DNA, the CDR3 is TGTGCAAGTCGCCTAACTAGCGGGAGCACAGATACGCAGTATTTT. It yields the protein CASRLTSGSTDTQYF.

The rearrangement uses TRBV7-6 and TRBJ2-7; D might be TRBD1 (5 bases). CDR1 and CDR2 (germline): SGHVS, FNYEAQ. The CDR3 contains 17 residues. Between the trimmed V and J ends, which lost 2 bases and 3 bases, there was a span of 20 bases. CDR3: CASSLRPSRTRDYEQYF. DNA of the CDR3: TGTGCCAGCAGCTTAAGACCCTCTAGGACAAGGGACTACGAGCAGTACTTC.

The CDR3 DNA is TGTGCCAGCAGCTTAGTGGGGCGCCAGGGGGGCGGCGATCAGCCCCAGCATTTT. This gives the protein CASSLVGRQGGGDQPQHF. The chain combines TRBV7-9 with TRBJ1-5, with 7 bases matching TRBD1. Trimming removed 1 base from V and 5 bases from J; junction bases left unmatched: 14. Germline assignment: CDR1 SEHNR and CDR2 FQNEAQ (reference sequence). The CDR3 is 18 amino acids.

V usage is TRBV6-4 and J usage is TRBJ2-7, with a tentative D call TRBD1 (6 bases). CDR1 MRHNA and CDR2 SNTAGT come from the germline V gene. V was clipped by 1 base and J by 4 bases, with 23 bases between them. The CDR3 is 18 residues long. Written as DNA, the CDR3 is TGTGCCAGCAGTGACTACACAGGGATTCCGAACCCCGTTTACGAGCAGTACTTC. Translated, it gives CASSDYTGIPNPVYEQYF.

The chain employs TRBV2 and TRBJ2-7, with 7 bases lining up with TRBD1. Germline trimming cut 7 bases from V and 0 bases from J; bases unmatched to any gene: 9. CDR3 length: 15 amino acids. Germline assignment: CDR1 SNHLY and CDR2 FYNNEI. The CDR3 protein is CASTLGTATSYEQYF. The CDR3 nucleotides are TGTGCCAGCACCCTTGGGACAGCTACCTCCTACGAGCAGTACTTC. Looking up the rest from reference TRBV2 and TRBJ2-7 gives the full variable domain: EPEVTQTPSHQVTQMGQEVILRCVPISNHLYFYWYRQILGQKVEFLVSFYNNEISEKSEIFDDQFSVERPDGSNFTLKIRSTKLEDSAMYFCASTLGTATSYEQYFGPGTRLTVT.

V is TRBV7-8 and J is TRBJ2-1; a weak D match, TRBD2 (6 bases). Deletions cut 1 base from V and 7 bases from J, with 11 bases between. Germline-derived CDR1 and CDR2 are SGHVS and FQNEAQ. CDR3 length: 14 residues. CDR3 sequence (DNA): TGTGCCAGCAGCTTAGTTGGAGGGAGGAATGAGCAGTTCTTC. Translating it yields CASSLVGGRNEQFF. The full variable domain, its missing parts supplied by reference TRBV7-8 and TRBJ2-1, is GAGVSQSPRYKVAKRGQDVALRCDPISGHVSLFWYQQALGQGPEFLTYFQNEAQLDKSGLPSDRFFAERPEGSVSTLKIQRTQQEDSAVYLCASSLVGGRNEQFFGPGTRLTVL.

The J gene is TRBJ2-4, the V gene TRBV4-3; 7 bases are a match to TRBD1. There are 17 residues in the CDR3. In germline, CDR1 is LGHNA, CDR2 YSLEER. V gave up 4 bases and J gave up 3 bases; unmatched junction bases: 12. The CDR3 DNA is TGCGCCAGCAGCCGAGGGTACAGGGGCGCGGGCAAAAACATTCAGTACTTC. It is translated as CASSRGYRGAGKNIQYF.

V is TRBV5-1 and J is TRBJ1-1, with 8 bases fitting TRBD1. V lost 3 bases, J lost 0 bases, and 4 bases stayed unmatched. This CDR3 has 15 amino acids. Germline-derived CDR1 and CDR2 are SGHRS and YFSETQ. The CDR3 sequence is CASSSGQGLNTEAFF. Written as DNA, the CDR3 is TGCGCCAGCAGCTCAGGACAGGGTCTGAACACTGAAGCTTTCTTT.

A single count supports this clone. The chain's CDR3 is CASSSMGTPNTGELFF. CDR3 sequence (DNA): TGTGCCAGCAGCTCGATGGGGACACCGAACACCGGGGAGCTGTTTTTT. The chain carries TRBV7-2 and TRBJ2-2, with D perhaps matching TRBD1 (6 bases). Trimming stripped 4 bases from V and 0 bases from J, with 12 bases between. CDR3 size: 16 residues. The germline V gene has CDR1 SGHTA and CDR2 FQGNSA.

In nucleotides, the CDR3 is TGCGCCAGCAGCCCAGAGGGGGCACTTAATCAGCCCCAGCATTTT. This sequence encodes CASSPEGALNQPQHF. The chain joins TRBV4-1 to TRBJ1-5; 7 bases match TRBD1. The CDR3 sequence is 15 residues long. V dropped 4 bases and J dropped 4; count of bases not matched to a gene: 7. Germline V lookup: CDR1 MGHRA, CDR2 YSYEKL.

This clone was seen only a few times. The chain combines TRBV2 with TRBJ1-5; TRBD1 matches at 9 bases. This CDR3 has 14 amino acids. Trimming removed 6 bases from V and 11 bases from J; junction bases left unmatched: 11. In germline, CDR1 is SNHLY, CDR2 FYNNEI. The CDR3 DNA sequence: TGTGCCAGCAGCCGGGACAGGGTCGTGCGGTCCCAGCATTTT. Translation gives CASSRDRVVRSQHF.

The chain has TRBV5-8 and TRBJ1-2; TRBD1 matches 7 bases. Germline loops: CDR1 SGHTS, CDR2 YDEGEE. J was trimmed by 8 bases and V by 2 bases; bases with no gene match: 12. The CDR3 has 15 residues. CDR3 DNA: TGTGCCAGCAGCTTTGAGGGGGCGCGTGGTTTGGGCTACACCTTC. It translates to CASSFEGARGLGYTF. Full variable domain (outside the CDR3, taken from reference TRBV5-8 and TRBJ1-2): EAGVTQSPTHLIKTRGQQATLRCSPISGHTSVYWYQQALGLGLQFLLWYDEGEERNRGNFPPRFSGRQFPNYSSELNVNALELEDSALYLCASSFEGARGLGYTFGSGTRLTVV.

V and J are TRBV30 and TRBJ1-3; no reliable D call. Trimming stripped 5 bases from V and 4 bases from J, with 6 bases between. The CDR3 extends over 11 amino acids. Germline V gene data show CDR1 as GTSNPN and CDR2 as SVGIG (reference sequence). Here the CDR3 reads CAWSLGNTIYF. In DNA form, the CDR3 reads TGTGCCTGGTCCCTCGGAAACACCATATATTTT.

The rearrangement links TRBV4-1 to TRBJ2-1; 9 bases align to TRBD2. The junction had 1 base not matched to a gene; V was cut back by 2 bases and J by 2 bases. Germline V gene lookup returns CDR1 MGHRA and CDR2 YSYEKL. This CDR3 has 15 residues. Here the CDR3 DNA reads TGCGCCAGCAGCCAAATAGCGGGAGCCTACAATGAGCAGTTCTTC. Encoded protein: CASSQIAGAYNEQFF.